This T cell receptor beta chain was observed in a study of read filtering for tumor transcriptome and immune sequencing. For the study at large: Revised staging placed eight or nine patients in R-ISS I, 15 to 20 in II, roughly 7 in III.

The CDR3 extends over 15 amino acids. The V gene's germline CDR1 is SGHKS and CDR2 YYEKEE (reference sequence). V trimming: 4 bases; J trimming: 6 bases; junction bases outside the gene matches: 11. The library was built from roughly 400 ng RNA with molecular barcoded adaptors for alpha/delta and beta/gamma chains. TCRdb processed the reads anew with MiXCR; each CDR3 protein has one entry. This sample yields tens of thousands of distinct CDR3 sequences, of which 13% to 15% are seen a single time; less than 7% belongs to the top ten. Turning to this clonotype: This may be a read error: a much more frequent sequence differs by one nucleotide.

The source material was a population of CD138-negative cells sorted from bone marrow. The V gene is TRBV5-5, the J gene TRBJ2-7, with 9 positions matching TRBD1. The TCR was taken from a donor at least 40 years old with multiple myeloma. CDR3 region: CASSVRSGTGSEQYF. Here the CDR3 DNA reads TGTGCCAGCAGCGTCCGGTCCGGGACAGGGAGCGAGCAGTACTTC.